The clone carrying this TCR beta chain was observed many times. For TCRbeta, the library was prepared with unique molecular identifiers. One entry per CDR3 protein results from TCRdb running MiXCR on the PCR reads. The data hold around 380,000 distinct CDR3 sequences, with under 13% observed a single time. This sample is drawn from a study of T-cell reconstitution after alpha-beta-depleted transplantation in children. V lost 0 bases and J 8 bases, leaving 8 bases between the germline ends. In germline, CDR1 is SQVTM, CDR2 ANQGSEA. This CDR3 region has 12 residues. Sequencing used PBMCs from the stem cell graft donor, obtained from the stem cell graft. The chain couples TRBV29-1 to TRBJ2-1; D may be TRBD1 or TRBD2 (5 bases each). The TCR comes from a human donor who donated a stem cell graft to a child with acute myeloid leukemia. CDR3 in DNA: TGCAGCGTTGAAGAGGGGGTACATGAGCAGTTCTTC. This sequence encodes CSVEEGVHEQFF.